These T cell receptor beta chains were read from a single sample in a study of T cell repertoires in cytomegalovirus infection. These receptors' targets are unknown. One entry per CDR3 protein, called by TCRdb with MiXCR from the reads. The profile covers a few hundred thousand distinct CDR3 sequences, with more than 40% appearing a single time and around two fifths taken by the ten largest. The sample was cultured PBMCs, taken from culture after CMV antigen stimulation. These receptor sequences come from a human donor in good health (CMV status not recorded). Some clones in this sample may be carry-over from other donors' samples. Both conserved end residues are part of each CDR3.

CDR3 protein: CASSTGGVYNEQFF
V gene: TRBV12-3/TRBV12-4
J gene: TRBJ2-1
CDR3 length: 14

CDR3 protein: CASTQGVGRGETQYF
V gene: TRBV6-5
J gene: TRBJ2-5
CDR3 length: 15

CDR3 protein: CASSLSGTSVGTDTQYF
V gene: TRBV5-4
J gene: TRBJ2-3
CDR3 length: 17

CDR3 protein: CASSKTRSGSTDTQYF
V gene: TRBV7-9
J gene: TRBJ2-3
CDR3 length: 16

CDR3 protein: CASSEGGYLGYTF
V gene: TRBV25-1
J gene: TRBJ1-2
CDR3 length: 13

CDR3 protein: CASSRSGGAHNEQFF
V gene: TRBV28
J gene: TRBJ2-1
CDR3 length: 15

CDR3 protein: CASSPKAPGGYTDTQYF
V gene: TRBV7-6
J gene: TRBJ2-3
CDR3 length: 17

CDR3 protein: CASSLTGTPYGYTF
V gene: TRBV7-2
J gene: TRBJ1-2
CDR3 length: 14

CDR3 protein: CASSYPETSVDNEQFF
V gene: TRBV6-6
J gene: TRBJ2-1
CDR3 length: 16

CDR3 protein: CASSSPGRAEAFF
V gene: TRBV7-8
J gene: TRBJ1-1
CDR3 length: 13

CDR3 protein: CASSLAPSAFF
V gene: TRBV7-9
J gene: TRBJ1-1
CDR3 length: 11

CDR3 protein: CASSLTVEQFF
V gene: TRBV11-2
J gene: TRBJ2-1
CDR3 length: 11

CDR3 protein: CASSQVKGVGETQYF
V gene: TRBV4-3
J gene: TRBJ2-5
CDR3 length: 15

CDR3 protein: CAITYGVAPGNTIYF
V gene: TRBV10-3
J gene: TRBJ1-3
CDR3 length: 15

CDR3 protein: CASSNSGRVHF
V gene: TRBV7-2
J gene: TRBJ2-7
CDR3 length: 11

CDR3 protein: CASSLEGAITEAFF
V gene: TRBV7-9
J gene: TRBJ1-1
CDR3 length: 14

CDR3 protein: CASSLVQGLVGYTF
V gene: TRBV7-6
J gene: TRBJ1-2
CDR3 length: 14

CDR3 protein: CASSPAGGPLDEQFF
V gene: TRBV7-4
J gene: TRBJ2-1
CDR3 length: 15

CDR3 protein: CASSSRGAKNIQYF
V gene: TRBV7-2
J gene: TRBJ2-4
CDR3 length: 14

CDR3 protein: CASSQDHRTNYYGYTF
V gene: TRBV4-1
J gene: TRBJ1-2
CDR3 length: 16

CDR3 protein: CASSSLSGARLEQYF
V gene: TRBV12-3/TRBV12-4
J gene: TRBJ2-7
CDR3 length: 15

CDR3 protein: CASSGPQRGSPATPTDTQYF
V gene: TRBV10-1
J gene: TRBJ2-3
CDR3 length: 20

CDR3 protein: CASSQGTGGTEAFF
V gene: TRBV3-1
J gene: TRBJ1-1
CDR3 length: 14

CDR3 protein: CASSLVGQGMTEAFF
V gene: TRBV7-2
J gene: TRBJ1-1
CDR3 length: 15

CDR3 protein: CASGWTGSGELFF
V gene: TRBV12-5
J gene: TRBJ2-2
CDR3 length: 13